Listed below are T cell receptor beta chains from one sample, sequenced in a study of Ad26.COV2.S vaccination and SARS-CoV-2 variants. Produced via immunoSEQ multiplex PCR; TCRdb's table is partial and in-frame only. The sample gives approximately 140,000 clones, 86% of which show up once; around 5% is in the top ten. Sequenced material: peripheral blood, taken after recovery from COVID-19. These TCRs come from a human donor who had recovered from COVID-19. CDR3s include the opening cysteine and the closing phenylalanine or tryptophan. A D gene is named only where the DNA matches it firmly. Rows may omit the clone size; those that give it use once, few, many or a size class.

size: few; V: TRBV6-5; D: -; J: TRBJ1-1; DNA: TGTGCCGCCAGGGGAGCAGGGATGGAGAACACTGAAGCTTTCTTT; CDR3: CAARGAGMENTEAFF
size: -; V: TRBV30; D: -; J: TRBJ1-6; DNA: TGTGCCTGCCGGACGCCGCGCTGGGATTCACCCCTCCACTTT; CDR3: CACRTPRWDSPLHF
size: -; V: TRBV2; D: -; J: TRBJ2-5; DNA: TGTGCCAGCATAAAGTACCAAGAGACCCAGTACTTC; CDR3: CASIKYQETQYF
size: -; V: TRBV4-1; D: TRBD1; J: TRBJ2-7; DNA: TGCGCCAGCAGCCGGTCGGACAGGGGCCACGAGCAGTACTTC; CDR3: CASSRSDRGHEQYF
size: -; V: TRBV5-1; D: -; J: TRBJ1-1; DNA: TGCGCCAGCAGCTTGGCAGCCAGTCGTGAAGCTTTCTTT; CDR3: CASSLAASREAFF
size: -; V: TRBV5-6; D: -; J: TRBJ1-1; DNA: TGTGCCAGCAGCTTGGGTCGCACTGAAGCTTTCTTT; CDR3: CASSLGRTEAFF
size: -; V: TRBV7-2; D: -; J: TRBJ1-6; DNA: TGTGCCAGCAGCCCAGGGACTGGACCCCTCCACTTT; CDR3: CASSPGTGPLHF
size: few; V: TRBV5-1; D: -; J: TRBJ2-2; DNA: TGCGCCAGCAGCCAAGGGGCTCCAGAGGGGGAGCTGTTTTTT; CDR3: CASSQGAPEGELFF
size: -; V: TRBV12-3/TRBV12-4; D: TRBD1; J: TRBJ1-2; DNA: TGTGCCAGCAGTCGAGGGACAGGATATGGCTACACCTTC; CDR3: CASSRGTGYGYTF
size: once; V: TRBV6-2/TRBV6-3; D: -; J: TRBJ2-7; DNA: TGTGCCAGCAGTTACGGGGGGCTCGGTGGCGAGCAGTACTTC; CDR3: CASSYGGLGGEQYF
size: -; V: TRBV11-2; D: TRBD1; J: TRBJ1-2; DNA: TGTGCCAGCAGCTCTGACAGGGGTTATAACTATGGCTACACCTTC; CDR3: CASSSDRGYNYGYTF
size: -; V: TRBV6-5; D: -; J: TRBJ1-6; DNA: TGTGCCAGTACAACAGGAGAAGGGTCCCCCCTCCACTTT; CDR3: CASTTGEGSPLHF
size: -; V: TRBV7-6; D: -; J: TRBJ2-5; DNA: TGTGCCAGCAGCCTCGAATTGGGGTGGGAGACCCAGTACTTC; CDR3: CASSLELGWETQYF
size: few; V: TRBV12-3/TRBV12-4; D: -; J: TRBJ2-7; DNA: TGTGCCAGCAGTGGAGATTCCTACGAGCAGTACTTC; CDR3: CASSGDSYEQYF
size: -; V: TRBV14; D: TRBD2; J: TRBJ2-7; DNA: TGTGCCAGCAGCCAAGGACTAGCGGGGATAACTCTCTCCTACGAGCAGTACTTC; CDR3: CASSQGLAGITLSYEQYF
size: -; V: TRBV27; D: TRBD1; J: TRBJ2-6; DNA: TGTGCCAGCAGTAAAGGGGGCGCCCGCTCTGGGGCCAACGTCCTGACTTTC; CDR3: CASSKGGARSGANVLTF
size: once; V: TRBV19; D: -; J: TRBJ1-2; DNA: TGTGCCAGTAGTATGGGCAGGGCCGCTAATTATGGCTACACCTTC; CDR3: CASSMGRAANYGYTF
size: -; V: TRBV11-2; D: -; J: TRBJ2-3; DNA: TGTGCCAGCAGCTTCCTGAAGGGGGTCATCACAGATACGCAGTATTTT; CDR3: CASSFLKGVITDTQYF
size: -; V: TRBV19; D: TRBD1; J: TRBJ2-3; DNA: TGTGCCAGTAGCGAGGACAGGGGTGTAGATACGCAGTATTTT; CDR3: CASSEDRGVDTQYF
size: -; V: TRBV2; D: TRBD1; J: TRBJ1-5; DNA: TGTGCCAGCAGTGGGCGTCAGGGGGGAAGAAATAGCAATCAGCCCCAGCATTTT; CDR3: CASSGRQGGRNSNQPQHF
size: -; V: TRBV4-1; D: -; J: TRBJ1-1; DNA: TGCGCCAGCAGCCAAGACCTGACGAACACTGAAGCTTTCTTT; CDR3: CASSQDLTNTEAFF
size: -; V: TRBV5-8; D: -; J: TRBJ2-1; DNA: TGTGCCAGCAGCTTCGGGGATAACTCCTACAATGAGCAGTTCTTC; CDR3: CASSFGDNSYNEQFF
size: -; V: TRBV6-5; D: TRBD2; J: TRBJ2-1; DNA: TGTGCCAGCAGTTACCTTCGGACTAGAACCAATGAGCAGTTCTTC; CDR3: CASSYLRTRTNEQFF
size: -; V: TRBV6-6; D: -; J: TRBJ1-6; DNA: TGTGCCAGCAGTTACGACAGTAACTATAATTCACCCCTCCACTTT; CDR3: CASSYDSNYNSPLHF
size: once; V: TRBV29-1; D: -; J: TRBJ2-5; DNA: TGCGGATCGTTCATTCAGGGGAAAGAGACCCAGTACTTC; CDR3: CGSFIQGKETQYF
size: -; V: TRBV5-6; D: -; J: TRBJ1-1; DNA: TGTGCCAGCAGCTTGGCCCGAGTAACTGAAGCTTTCTTT; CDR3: CASSLARVTEAFF
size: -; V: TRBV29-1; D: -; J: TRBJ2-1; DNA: TGCAACCCCCGTTCCTACAATGAGCAGTTCTTC; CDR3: CNPRSYNEQFF
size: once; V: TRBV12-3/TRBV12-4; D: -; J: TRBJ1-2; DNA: TGTGCCAGCGAGAACTCGGACTATGGCTACACCTTC; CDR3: CASENSDYGYTF
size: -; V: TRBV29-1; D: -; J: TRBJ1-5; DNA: TGCAGCGTTGAAACGGGGGGTAGCAATCAGCCCCAGCATTTT; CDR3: CSVETGGSNQPQHF
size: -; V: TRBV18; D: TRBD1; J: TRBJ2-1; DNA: TGTGCCAGCTCATCCTCCGGGACAGGGGGCCCGAATGAGCAGTTCTTC; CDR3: CASSSSGTGGPNEQFF
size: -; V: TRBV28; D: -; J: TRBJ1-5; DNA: TGTGCCAGCAGTTTCCCCGGGGGAGCGCATCAGCCCCAGCATTTT; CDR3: CASSFPGGAHQPQHF
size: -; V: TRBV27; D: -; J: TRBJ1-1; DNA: TGTGCCAGCAGTACATCAAACTCGTGGGCTGAAGCTTTCTTT; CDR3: CASSTSNSWAEAFF
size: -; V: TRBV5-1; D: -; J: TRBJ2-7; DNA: TGCGCCAGCAGCGGTACGAGGCGCTACGAGCAGTACTTC; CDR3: CASSGTRRYEQYF
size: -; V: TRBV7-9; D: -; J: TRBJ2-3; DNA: TGTGCCAGCAGCCGATCGGACCTCACCCCCCAAGATACGCAGTATTTT; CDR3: CASSRSDLTPQDTQYF
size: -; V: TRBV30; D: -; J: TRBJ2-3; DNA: TGTGCCTGGAGTGACCGCACAGATACGCAGTATTTT; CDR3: CAWSDRTDTQYF
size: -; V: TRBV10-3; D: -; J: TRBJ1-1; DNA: TGTGCCATCACCTTGGACACGAACACTGAAGCTTTCTTT; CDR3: CAITLDTNTEAFF
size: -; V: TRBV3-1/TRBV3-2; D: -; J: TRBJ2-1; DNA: TGTGCCAGCAGCCTTAAGCAAGGGAGGCCCTCCTACAATGAGCAGTTCTTC; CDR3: CASSLKQGRPSYNEQFF
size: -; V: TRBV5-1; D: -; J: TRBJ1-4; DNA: TGCGCCAGCAGCTTGGATCCGACTAATGAAAAACTGTTTTTT; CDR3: CASSLDPTNEKLFF
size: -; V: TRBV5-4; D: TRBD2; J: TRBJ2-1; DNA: TGTGCCAGCAGCTTGGGGACTAGCGGGGCAAATGAGCAGTTCTTC; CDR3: CASSLGTSGANEQFF
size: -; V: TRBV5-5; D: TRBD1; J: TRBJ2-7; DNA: TGTGCCAGCAGCTTGGCCTCCGGGACAGGGAGCTACGAGCAGTACTTC; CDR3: CASSLASGTGSYEQYF
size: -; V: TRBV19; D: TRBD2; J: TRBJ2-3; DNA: TGTGCCAGTAGTGCAGGCGGGGGGGCAGATACGCAGTATTTT; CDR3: CASSAGGGADTQYF
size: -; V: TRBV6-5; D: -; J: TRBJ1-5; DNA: TGTGCCAGCAGCCGCCCAGGGTCGCCCCAGCATTTT; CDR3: CASSRPGSPQHF
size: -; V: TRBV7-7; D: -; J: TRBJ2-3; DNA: TGTGCTAGCAGCTTAAGAAGGGGGACTGGCCCGGCCCAAAGCACAGATACGCAGTATTTT; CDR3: CASSLRRGTGPAQSTDTQYF
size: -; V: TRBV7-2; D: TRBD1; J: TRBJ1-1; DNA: TGTGCCAGCAAGGAGGGACAGCCTAGTGAAGCTTTCTTT; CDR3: CASKEGQPSEAFF
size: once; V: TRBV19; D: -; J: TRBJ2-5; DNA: TGTGCCAGTAGTATAATCGTGTTCCAAGAGACCCAGTACTTC; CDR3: CASSIIVFQETQYF
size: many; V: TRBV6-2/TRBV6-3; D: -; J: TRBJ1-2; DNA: TGTGCCAGCAGTTACGCAGGGGATGGAATTCATTATGGCTACACCTTC; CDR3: CASSYAGDGIHYGYTF
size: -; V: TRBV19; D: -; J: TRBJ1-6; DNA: TGTGCCAGTAGTATTATCGTGCAGGGTCATTCACCCCTCCACTTT; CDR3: CASSIIVQGHSPLHF
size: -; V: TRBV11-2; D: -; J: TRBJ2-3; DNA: TGTGCCAGCAGCTTCTTCGGAGGCACAGATACGCAGTATTTT; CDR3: CASSFFGGTDTQYF
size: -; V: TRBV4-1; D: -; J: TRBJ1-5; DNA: TGCGCCAGCAGCCAAGACGTAAACAACCCAGGGAATCAGCCCCAGCATTTT; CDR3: CASSQDVNNPGNQPQHF
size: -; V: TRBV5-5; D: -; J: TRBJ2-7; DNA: TGTGCCAGCAGCTTGGGTACAGGGAAGGTAGTCTACGAGCAGTACTTC; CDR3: CASSLGTGKVVYEQYF
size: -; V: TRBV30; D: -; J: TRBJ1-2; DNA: TGTGCCCAAATGAGACGAAGAGATGGCTACACCTTC; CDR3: CAQMRRRDGYTF